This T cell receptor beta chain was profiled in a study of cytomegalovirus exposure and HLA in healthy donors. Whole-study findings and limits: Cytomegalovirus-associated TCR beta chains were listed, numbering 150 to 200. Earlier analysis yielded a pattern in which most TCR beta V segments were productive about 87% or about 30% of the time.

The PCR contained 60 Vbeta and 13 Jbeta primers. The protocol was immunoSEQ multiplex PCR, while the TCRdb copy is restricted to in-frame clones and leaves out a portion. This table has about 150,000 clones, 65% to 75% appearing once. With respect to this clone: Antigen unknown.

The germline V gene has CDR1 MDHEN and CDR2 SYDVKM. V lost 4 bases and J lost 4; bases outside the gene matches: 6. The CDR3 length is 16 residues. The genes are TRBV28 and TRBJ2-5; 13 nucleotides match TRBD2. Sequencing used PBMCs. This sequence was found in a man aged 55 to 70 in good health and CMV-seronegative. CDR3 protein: CASSSGLAGVVETQYF. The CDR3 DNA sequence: TGTGCCAGCAGTTCCGGACTAGCGGGAGTGGTAGAGACCCAGTACTTC. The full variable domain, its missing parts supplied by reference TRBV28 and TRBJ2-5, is DVKVTQSSRYLVKRTGEKVFLECVQDMDHENMFWYRQDPGLGLRLIYFSYDVKMKEKGDIPEGYSVSREKKERFSLILESASTNQTSMYLCASSSGLAGVVETQYFGPGTRLLVL.